Each of the 18 T cell receptor beta chains below was sequenced from the same sample in a study of T cells in Graves' hyperthyroidism and ophthalmopathy. Using RNA transcripts as the source, TCR beta CDR3 regions were amplified. The study used the HTBI primer set for a first-round RT-PCR of the TCR CDR3. From the multiplex PCR reads, TCRdb called clonotypes with MiXCR, one entry per CDR3 protein. Of more than 500,000 distinct CDR3 sequences detected, roughly a sixth appear once; the ten largest clones hold approximately 32%. What was sequenced was blood. These receptors originate from a woman aged 30 to 39 with Graves' ophthalmopathy.

The sample holds many counts of this clonotype. The rearrangement uses TRBV7-2 and TRBJ2-7; D is undetermined. Germline lookup yields CDR1 SGHTA and CDR2 FQGNSA. The CDR3 has 13 amino acids. V was pared by 1 base and J by 3 bases, with 7 bases between. CDR3 DNA: TGTGCCAGCAGCTTAGGCAGAGTCTACGAGCAGTACTTC. Encoded protein: CASSLGRVYEQYF. The whole variable domain, remainder taken from reference TRBV7-2 and TRBJ2-7, is GAGVSQSPSNKVTEKGKDVELRCDPISGHTALYWYRQSLGQGLEFLIYFQGNSAPDKSGLPSDRFSAERTGGSVSTLTIQRTQQEDSAVYLCASSLGRVYEQYFGPGTRLTVT.

This clonotype has ten or more counts. The chain couples TRBV28 to TRBJ2-7; 7 nucleotides line up with TRBD1. Germline V gene sequence: CDR1 MDHEN, CDR2 SYDVKM. The V segment lost 6 bases and the J segment 4 bases; nucleotides outside the gene matches: 6. This CDR3 has 13 residues. CDR3 amino acids: CASRRDRLYEQYF. As DNA, the CDR3 is TGTGCCAGCAGAAGGGACAGACTTTACGAGCAGTACTTC.

This clonotype was observed at least ten times. This chain uses TRBV3-1 with TRBJ1-1; D not certain. Trimming took 1 base from V and 0 from J, leaving 9 bases between them. Germline V lookup: CDR1 LGHDT, CDR2 YNNKEL (reference sequence). CDR3 length: 15 amino acids. CDR3 in amino acids: CASSQAQLVNTEAFF. DNA of the CDR3: TGTGCCAGCAGCCAAGCTCAATTAGTGAACACTGAAGCTTTCTTT.

This chain connects TRBV19 to TRBJ1-1; 10 bases are shared with TRBD1. Per the germline V gene, CDR1 is LNHDA and CDR2 is SQIVND (reference sequence). The CDR3 length is 21 residues. V shed 5 bases and J 0 bases; nucleotides not matched to a gene: 21. The CDR3 DNA is TGTGCCAGTAGTTCGGGAACTTGGCGGACAGGGGGAGAACCGTTGAACACTGAAGCTTTCTTT. The encoded protein is CASSSGTWRTGGEPLNTEAFF.

Of note for this clonotype: A read error may explain this, as a much larger clone is one base away. This chain links TRBV7-2 with TRBJ2-5, with a possible D match to TRBD1 (6 bases). The CDR3 sequence is 14 residues long. Looked up from germline, CDR1 is SGHTA and CDR2 is FQGNSA. CDR3 region: CASRLMGAGETQCF. The CDR3 DNA is TGTGCCAGCAGACTGATGGGGGCAGGGGAGACCCAGTGCTTC. The whole variable domain, remainder taken from reference TRBV7-2 and TRBJ2-5, is GAGVSQSPSNKVTEKGKDVELRCDPISGHTALYWYRQSLGQGLEFLIYFQGNSAPDKSGLPSDRFSAERTGGSVSTLTIQRTQQEDSAVYLCASRLMGAGETQCFGPGTRLLVL.

This clonotype was seen ten or more times. The chain couples TRBV11-1 to TRBJ1-6, with TRBD1 identical over 7 bases. The germline V gene has CDR1 SGHAT and CDR2 FQDESV (reference sequence). Unmatched junction bases numbered 5, after V lost 0 bases and J lost 9 bases. CDR3 length equals 15 residues. Written as DNA, the CDR3 is TGTGCCAGCAGCTTAGCGCACAGGGGTAGTTCACCCCTCCACTTT. It specifies CASSLAHRGSSPLHF.

Concerning this clonotype: A much larger clonotype is one base distant, so this may be a read error. The rearrangement links TRBV7-9 to TRBJ2-7; D call uncertain. The CDR3 totals 12 residues. Germline lookup yields CDR1 SEHNR and CDR2 FQNEAQ (reference sequence). The CDR3 reads CASSSMTYERYF. In nucleotides, the CDR3 is TGTGCCAGCAGCTCGATGACTTACGAGCGGTACTTC.

The table lists this clonotype with many counts. The gene calls are TRBV2 and TRBJ2-2, with D possibly matching TRBD2 (6 bases). This CDR3 contains 16 residues. Germline V gene sequence: CDR1 SNHLY, CDR2 FYNNEI. Trimming removed 2 bases from V and 4 bases from J, with 14 bases in between. The CDR3 region has the DNA TGTGCCAGCAGTGAATTTGGCGGGACCGGCACCGGGGAGCTGTTTTTT. Translation: CASSEFGGTGTGELFF.

This clonotype was observed many times. The chain carries TRBV7-2 and TRBJ2-7; D not certain. Germline V gene lookup returns CDR1 SGHTA and CDR2 FQGNSA. Trimming pared 4 bases from V and 5 bases from J, leaving 9 bases between. The CDR3 has 12 amino acids. The CDR3 DNA sequence: TGTGCCAGCAGCTCCTACCGGCACGAGCAGTACTTC. Its protein product is CASSSYRHEQYF. The full variable domain, its missing parts supplied by reference TRBV7-2 and TRBJ2-7, is GAGVSQSPSNKVTEKGKDVELRCDPISGHTALYWYRQSLGQGLEFLIYFQGNSAPDKSGLPSDRFSAERTGGSVSTLTIQRTQQEDSAVYLCASSSYRHEQYFGPGTRLTVT.

This clonotype was detected many times. This chain joins TRBV7-9 and TRBJ2-1; perhaps D is TRBD1 or TRBD2 (6 bases each). V lost 5 bases and J 2 bases, leaving 19 bases between the germline ends. Germline CDR1 SEHNR, CDR2 FQNEAQ (reference sequence). The CDR3 contains 17 residues. CDR3 DNA sequence: TGTGCCAGCAGCCCTGATTGGGGGGCGAGCACCTACAATGAGCAGTTCTTC. Amino acids: CASSPDWGASTYNEQFF.

A few counts support this clonotype. V usage is TRBV12-3 or TRBV12-4 and J usage is TRBJ2-2; D remains ambiguous. Trimming removed 7 bases at V and 9 bases at J, with 12 bases between. The CDR3 has 12 amino acids. The CDR3 here is CASTTQPRELFF. The DNA of the CDR3 is TGTGCCAGCACCACCCAGCCTCGGGAGCTGTTTTTT.

This clonotype was counted ten times or more. V usage is TRBV28 and J usage is TRBJ1-1; maybe TRBD1 (6 bases). There are 15 residues in the CDR3. The V end was cut by 4 bases, the J end by 1 base, with 13 bases between. Germline CDR1 MDHEN, CDR2 SYDVKM. The CDR3, as DNA: TGTGCCAGCAGTTCCGGGGGCGCGAAGAACACTGAAGCTTTCTTT. It yields the protein CASSSGGAKNTEAFF.

This clonotype was recorded a few times. This chain uses TRBV7-2 with TRBJ2-5; TRBD2 matches 10 bases. This CDR3 is 15 amino acids long. Germline V lookup: CDR1 SGHTA, CDR2 FQGNSA. Trimming at V came to 0 bases and at J to 3 bases, leaving 1 base not matched to a gene. CDR3 coding DNA: TGTGCCAGCAGCTTAGCTACTAGCGGGGAAGAGACCCAGTACTTC. It codes for CASSLATSGEETQYF.

The sample holds a few counts of this clonotype. The chain links TRBV25-1 to TRBJ2-7, with TRBD1 matching over 7 bases. The CDR3 covers 13 residues. CDR1 is MGHDK, CDR2 SYGVNS, per germline. The J segment lost 3 bases and the V segment lost 6 bases, leaving 5 bases of the junction unmatched. The CDR3 DNA sequence: TGTGCCAGCAGATTTTCAGGGGGCTACGAGCAGTACTTC. Protein product: CASRFSGGYEQYF.

V and J are TRBV28 and TRBJ2-4; 7 bases agree with TRBD1. V shed 7 bases, J shed 4 bases, and the junction held 7 bases outside the gene matches. The length of the CDR3 is 14 residues. CDR1 and CDR2 (germline): MDHEN, SYDVKM. The CDR3 region has the DNA TGTGCCAGCATCCCCGGGACAGCTAAAAACATTCAGTACTTC. Residues: CASIPGTAKNIQYF.

This clonotype came up once. J is TRBJ2-3 and V is TRBV25-1; 9 bases agree with TRBD1. There are 15 residues in the CDR3. V was pared by 2 bases and J by 3 bases, with 3 bases of the junction left unmatched. From germline, CDR1 is MGHDK and CDR2 SYGVNS. CDR3 sequence: CASSEGTGWTDTQYF. As DNA, the CDR3 is TGTGCCAGCAGTGAAGGGACAGGGTGGACAGATACGCAGTATTTT.

This chain links TRBV13 with TRBJ2-7; 8 bases match TRBD1. V lost 3 bases to trimming and J lost 4 bases; unmatched junction nucleotides: 8. CDR1 is PRHDT, CDR2 FYEKMQ, per germline (reference sequence). CDR3 length: 15 residues. The CDR3 reads CASSFPRDRQYEQYF. CDR3 DNA sequence: TGTGCCAGCAGCTTCCCCCGGGACAGGCAGTACGAGCAGTACTTC. The complete variable domain, with remaining parts taken from reference TRBV13 and TRBJ2-7, reads AAGVIQSPRHLIKEKRETATLKCYPIPRHDTVYWYQQGPGQDPQFLISFYEKMQSDKGSIPDRFSAQQFSDYHSELNMSSLELGDSALYFCASSFPRDRQYEQYFGPGTRLTVT.

This clonotype turned up a few times. The chain combines TRBV5-4 with TRBJ2-5; D tentatively fits TRBD1 or TRBD2 (5 bases each). Germline assignment: CDR1 SGHNT and CDR2 YYREEE (reference sequence). V was shortened by 7 bases and J by 0 bases, with 10 bases between the two germline ends. There are 13 residues in the CDR3. The CDR3 nucleotides are TGTGCCAGCGGTCAGGGAGACCAAGAGACCCAGTACTTC. Translated: CASGQGDQETQYF.